This T cell receptor (beta chain) comes out of a study of PD-1 blockade in classical Hodgkin lymphoma. The wider study: Patients got intravenous nivolumab 3 mg/kg every 2 weeks. General study points: The baseline diversity of complete responders showed similarity to that of newly diagnosed patients.

This clone was found a few times. No antigen is known for it. Method: immunoSEQ multiplex PCR; TCRdb's copy keeps in-frame clones and lacks some. This table holds nearly 50,000 clones, about 76% found once. Trimming cost V 2 bases and J 0 bases, with 1 base left between them. CDR3 size: 13 residues. Germline V gene data show CDR1 as MRHNA and CDR2 as SNTAGT. Time point reported: cycle 4 day 1 (C4D1), after 5 to 7 weeks of nivolumab. Brentuximab vedotin exposure varied, and every patient relapsed after autologous stem cell transplantation. This clonotype originated in a human donor with classical Hodgkin lymphoma. Sample: peripheral blood mononuclear cells (PBMCs), taken before the fourth cycle of nivolumab. The chain joins TRBV6-4 to TRBJ2-2, with D unclear. The CDR3 sequence: CASSDTNTGELFF. The CDR3 bases are TGTGCCAGCAGTGACACGAACACCGGGGAGCTGTTTTTT.